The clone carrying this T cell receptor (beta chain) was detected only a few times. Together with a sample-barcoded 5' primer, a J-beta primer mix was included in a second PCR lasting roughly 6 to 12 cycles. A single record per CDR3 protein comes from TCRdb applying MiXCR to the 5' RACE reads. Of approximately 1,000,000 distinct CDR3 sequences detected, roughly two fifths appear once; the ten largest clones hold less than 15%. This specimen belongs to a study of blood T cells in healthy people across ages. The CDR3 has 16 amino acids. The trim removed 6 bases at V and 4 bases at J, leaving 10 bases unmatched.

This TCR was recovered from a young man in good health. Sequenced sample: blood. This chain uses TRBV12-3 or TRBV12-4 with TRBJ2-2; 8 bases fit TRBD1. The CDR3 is CASSLTGDSSTGELFF. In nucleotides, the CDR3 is TGTGCCAGCAGCCTGACAGGGGACTCCTCCACCGGGGAGCTGTTTTTT.